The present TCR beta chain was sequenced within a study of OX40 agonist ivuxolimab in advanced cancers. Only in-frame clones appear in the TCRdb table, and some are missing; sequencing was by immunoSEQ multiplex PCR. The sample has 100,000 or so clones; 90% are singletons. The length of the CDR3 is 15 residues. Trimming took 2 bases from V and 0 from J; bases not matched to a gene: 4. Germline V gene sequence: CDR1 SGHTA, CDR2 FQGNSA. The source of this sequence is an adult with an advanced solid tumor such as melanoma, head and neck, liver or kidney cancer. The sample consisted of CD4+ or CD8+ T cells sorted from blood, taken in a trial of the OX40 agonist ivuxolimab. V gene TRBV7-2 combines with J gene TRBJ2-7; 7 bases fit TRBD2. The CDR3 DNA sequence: TGTGCCAGCAGCTTAAGCGGGGCCCCCTCCTACGAGCAGTACTTC. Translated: CASSLSGAPSYEQYF.